This T cell receptor (beta chain) was recorded in a study of blood T cell repertoires in COVID-19. Turning to the study itself: Sites across the United States, Italy and Spain contributed samples from acute and convalescent COVID-19. PBMCs, B-cell-depleted T cells, or T cells provided the cDNA or gDNA that made up the material.

CDR1 is SNHLY, CDR2 FYNNEI, per germline. J lost 0 bases, V lost 8 bases, and 1 base had no gene match. The CDR3 loop spans 14 amino acids. This clone appeared once. Recovered status in Cohort 3 required two negative PCRs, clearance, or symptom resolution. In the source study's methods: Amplification of reference gene primers provided the estimated nucleated cell counts. Data came from immunoSEQ multiplex PCR; TCRdb stores just in-frame clones and leaves some out. The V and J calls and clone size are taken from that table; D and trimming were inferred from the DNA. This repertoire shows some 170,000 clones, 85% found once; its top ten account for roughly 6.2%.

The chain has TRBV2 and TRBJ1-5, with 10 bases aligning to TRBD1. The origin of this receptor is a man aged 40-49 years who had recovered from COVID-19. The sequencing input was PBMCs or T cells enriched from blood (not recorded which). In DNA form, the CDR3 reads TGTGCCAGCGGGACAGGGGTTAGCAATCAGCCCCAGCATTTT. This gives the protein CASGTGVSNQPQHF.